This T cell receptor (beta chain) derives from a study of blood T cells in healthy people across ages. Study-wide findings and caveats: The authors considered diversity estimates from one million T cells to be underestimates.

Primers used in a second PCR of about 7 to 12 cycles were a sample-barcoded 5' primer and a J-beta primer mix. Every single cDNA molecule received a tag from a template-switch adaptor with 12 random nucleotides. Via MiXCR, TCRdb re-called the 5' RACE reads, giving one row per CDR3 protein. The sample shows just under 750,000 distinct CDR3 sequences, 20% to 25% of them seen only once. This clonotype showed up just a few times. Its antigen is undetermined. The CDR3 runs to 13 residues. The germline gives CDR1 SGHTA, CDR2 FQGNSA. The V segment lost 5 bases and the J segment 7 bases; nucleotides outside the gene matches: 4. In each sample, at least 6.5 million PBMCs were isolated.

The clonotype was recovered from a man aged 70-80 years in good health. Sequencing was done on a sample of blood. The rearrangement links TRBV7-2 to TRBJ2-2, with 7 bases fitting TRBD2. Here the CDR3 DNA reads TGTGCCAGCAGCCAGGGAGGGAGCGGGGAGCTGTTTTTT. Translating gives CASSQGGSGELFF.